A selection of T cell receptor beta chains follows, all from one sample in a study of CD8 T cells in Susac syndrome. A single record per CDR3 protein comes from TCRdb applying MiXCR to the immunoSEQ multiplex PCR reads. The table has more than 250,000 distinct CDR3 sequences, around 90% seen once. Sequencing used CD4+ T cells from PBMCs. All receptors come from a human donor with multiple sclerosis. Each CDR3 is given with its conserved first and last residue. The order of the fields is J gene, V gene, D gene, CDR3 protein, CDR3 DNA. The D gene is left open where the match is weak.

j_gene: TRBJ2-5; v_gene: TRBV7-6; d_gene: TRBD2; CDR3aa: CASSLVPSGGAGETQYF; CDR3nt: TGTGCCAGCAGCTTAGTACCCAGCGGGGGGGCCGGGGAGACCCAGTACTTC
j_gene: TRBJ1-1; v_gene: TRBV10-3; d_gene: -; CDR3aa: CAISESQGSAFF; CDR3nt: TGTGCCATCAGTGAGTCGCAGGGGTCAGCTTTCTTT
j_gene: TRBJ2-1; v_gene: TRBV11-2; d_gene: TRBD2; CDR3aa: CASSFGLGYNEQFF; CDR3nt: TGTGCCAGCAGCTTCGGACTAGGGTACAATGAGCAGTTCTTC
j_gene: TRBJ1-2; v_gene: TRBV3-1; d_gene: -; CDR3aa: CASSQNARVDGYTF; CDR3nt: TGTGCCAGCAGCCAAAACGCCCGGGTTGATGGCTACACCTTC
j_gene: TRBJ2-5; v_gene: TRBV18; d_gene: -; CDR3aa: CASSPGVKETQYF; CDR3nt: TGTGCCAGCTCACCAGGGGTGAAAGAGACCCAGTACTTC
j_gene: TRBJ2-6; v_gene: TRBV18; d_gene: -; CDR3aa: CASSPQAGANVLTF; CDR3nt: TGTGCCAGCTCACCGCAGGCTGGGGCCAACGTCCTGACTTTC
j_gene: TRBJ2-2; v_gene: TRBV3-1; d_gene: -; CDR3aa: CASRREQARNTGELFF; CDR3nt: TGTGCCAGCAGGAGAGAACAGGCACGTAACACCGGGGAGCTGTTTTTT
j_gene: TRBJ1-5; v_gene: TRBV12-3/TRBV12-4; d_gene: -; CDR3aa: CASSWGAGAGRYSNQPQHF; CDR3nt: TGTGCCAGCAGTTGGGGGGCGGGGGCCGGCCGATATAGCAATCAGCCCCAGCATTTT
j_gene: TRBJ2-6; v_gene: TRBV19; d_gene: -; CDR3aa: CASSTQGVPSGANVLTF; CDR3nt: TGTGCCAGTAGTACTCAGGGCGTCCCCTCTGGGGCCAACGTCCTGACTTTC
j_gene: TRBJ2-6; v_gene: TRBV27; d_gene: -; CDR3aa: CASSLVATGANVLTF; CDR3nt: TGTGCCAGCAGTTTAGTGGCGACTGGGGCCAACGTCCTGACTTTC
j_gene: TRBJ1-6; v_gene: TRBV3-1; d_gene: -; CDR3aa: CASSQDQVGNSPLHF; CDR3nt: TGTGCCAGCAGCCAAGATCAGGTTGGAAATTCACCCCTCCACTTT